The entry below describes one T cell receptor beta chain. Its cognate antigen is unknown. These data belong to a study of identifying expanded T cells in peripheral blood. Findings and limits, study-wide: Clone count variance between roughly two-week samples rose with total template count.

Clones were sequenced by immunoSEQ multiplex PCR, and TCRdb holds only the in-frame ones, with some missing. The data hold 75,000 to 90,000 clones, with 84% observed a single time. The V and J ends lost 6 bases and 3 bases, in that order; junction bases with no gene match: 5. The CDR3 contains 15 residues. Per germline, CDR1 KGHSH and CDR2 LQKENI. Healthy donors had no documented immune events, such as infections, while sampled. Sequencing was done on a sample of blood. V is TRBV18 and J is TRBJ2-2; TRBD1 agrees at 9 bases. The source is a person aged 18-70 years in good health. DNA of the CDR3: TGTGCCAGCTCGCAGGGACAGGGTGACACCGGGGAGCTGTTTTTT. Protein: CASSQGQGDTGELFF.